There are many counts of the clone carrying this TCR beta chain. The data were taken from a study of regulatory T cells in long-lasting Graves disease. Indicated time point: newly diagnosed GD, antithyroid drugs for less than 3 months. PBMC RNA served as the TCR library source. V was trimmed by 5 bases and J by 2 bases, leaving 16 bases between them. Per germline, CDR1 LGHNT and CDR2 FRNRAP. The CDR3 length is 16 residues. According to the study, TCR beta libraries were built with iRepertoire HTBI primers and CDR3-region Arm-PCR. TCRdb ran MiXCR on the multiplex PCR reads and lists one entry per CDR3 protein. Of fewer than 650,000 distinct CDR3 sequences in the sample, around 15% are singletons; the top ten hold approximately 12%. These data are also associated with another study on T cells in Graves' hyperthyroidism and ophthalmopathy.

This specimen consisted of peripheral blood mononuclear cells (PBMCs), obtained at new diagnosis, from a patient treated with antithyroid drugs. The TCR was taken from a man between 18 and 29 years old with Graves disease. This chain links TRBV12-5 with TRBJ2-1, with a tentative D call TRBD2 (6 bases). Here the CDR3 DNA reads TGTGCTAGTGGTCTGCGGGGAAGCGAAGCCTACAATGAGCAGTTCTTC. Amino acids: CASGLRGSEAYNEQFF.